A selection of T cell receptor beta chains follows, all from one sample in a study of molecular identifiers for immune sequencing clone quantification. TCRdb reprocessed the PCR reads via MiXCR and lists one record per CDR3 protein. The sample holds about 65,000 distinct CDR3 sequences, about 18% seen once. The sequenced sample was naive CD8+ T cells from blood, with Jurkat cell RNA spiked in. The source of these receptors is a human donor in good health. Some libraries in this study had Jurkat cell RNA spiked in. Both conserved end residues are part of each CDR3. The order of the fields is J gene, D gene, V gene, clone size, CDR3 protein, CDR3 DNA. A D gene is named only where the DNA matches it firmly. Clone size, where shown, is once, few, many, or a class for clones that have expanded.

TRBJ1-1,NA,TRBV19,many,CASSSYLGRVNTEAFF,TGTGCCAGTAGTTCATATTTGGGACGAGTGAACACTGAAGCTTTCTTT
TRBJ2-2,TRBD2,TRBV9,many,CASSVSPGTSGRSTGELFF,TGTGCCAGCAGCGTGTCCCCGGGTACTAGCGGGAGGAGCACCGGGGAGCTGTTTTTT
TRBJ2-2,TRBD2,TRBV7-8,NA,CASSSRLAGGPVPGELFF,TGTGCCAGCAGCTCTCGACTAGCGGGAGGGCCGGTACCCGGGGAGCTGTTTTTT
TRBJ2-3,NA,TRBV5-1,many,CASRDSTSTDTQYF,TGCGCCTCCCGGGACTCAACCAGCACAGATACGCAGTATTTT
TRBJ2-1,NA,TRBV11-2,many,CASSLDGDEQFF,TGTGCCAGCAGCTTGGACGGCGATGAGCAGTTCTTC
TRBJ2-5,NA,TRBV4-2,many,CASSQDLGKTQYF,TGTGCCAGCAGCCAAGATCTGGGGAAGACCCAGTACTTC
TRBJ2-7,NA,TRBV20-1,many,CSARGGSSYEQYF,TGCAGTGCTAGAGGGGGTAGTTCCTACGAGCAGTACTTC
TRBJ2-3,NA,TRBV7-8,many,CASSLGTDYGTQYF,TGTGCCAGCAGCCTAGGGACCGATTACGGTACGCAGTATTTT
TRBJ2-2,TRBD1,TRBV15,few,CATSRGLTGEEAGELFF,TGTGCCACCAGCAGAGGCCTAACAGGGGAAGAGGCCGGGGAGCTGTTTTTT
TRBJ2-2,NA,TRBV9,NA,CASSRPSGSGDTGELLF,TGTGCCAGCAGCCGCCCCTCCGGGTCTGGTGACACCGGGGAGCTGCTCTTT
TRBJ2-2,NA,TRBV28,many,CASCGVANTGELFF,TGTGCCAGTTGTGGGGTAGCGAACACCGGGGAGCTGTTTTTT
TRBJ2-7,NA,TRBV5-4,few,CASSLWQGPYEQYF,TGTGCCAGCAGCCTTTGGCAGGGCCCCTACGAGCAGTACTTC
TRBJ2-7,NA,TRBV7-9,many,CASSTGTSYEQYF,TGTGCCAGCAGCACAGGAACCTCCTACGAGCAGTACTTC
TRBJ2-1,TRBD2,TRBV7-2,many,CASSLAPSGYPNPYNEQFF,TGTGCCAGCAGCTTGGCGCCTAGCGGCTACCCAAATCCCTACAATGAGCAGTTCTTC
TRBJ1-5,NA,TRBV7-9,many,CASDSTKSNQPQHF,TGTGCCAGCGATTCGACGAAGAGCAATCAGCCCCAGCATTTT
TRBJ1-4,NA,TRBV7-6,many,CASSLGHLNEKLFF,TGTGCCAGCAGCCTGGGGCACCTTAATGAAAAACTGTTTTTT
TRBJ2-7,NA,TRBV13,few,CASSPKSSYEQYF,TGTGCCAGCAGCCCCAAAAGTTCCTACGAGCAGTACTTC
TRBJ1-1,NA,TRBV11-2,NA,CASSLLGWGTNTEAFF,TGTGCCAGCAGCTTATTAGGTTGGGGAACTAACACTGAAGCTTTCTTT
TRBJ2-1,NA,TRBV12-5,once,CASDSVDGEQFF,TGTGCTAGTGATTCCGTGGACGGCGAGCAGTTCTTC
TRBJ2-3,NA,TRBV4-1,NA,CASSQDLTRDTQYF,TGCGCCAGCAGCCAAGATCTGACTCGGGATACGCAGTATTTT
TRBJ2-2,NA,TRBV24-1,NA,CATSDLQGTGELFF,TGTGCCACCAGTGATCTTCAGGGCACCGGGGAGCTGTTTTTT
TRBJ1-4,NA,TRBV11-2,many,CASSRGPTGTNEKLFF,TGTGCCAGCAGCCGGGGCCCGACAGGAACTAATGAAAAACTGTTTTTT
TRBJ2-7,NA,TRBV7-9,few,CASTHRDSPYEQYF,TGTGCCAGCACCCACCGGGACTCACCCTACGAGCAGTACTTC
TRBJ2-1,NA,TRBV14,many,CASRSRRGGEQFF,TGTGCCAGCAGGTCCCGGAGGGGAGGTGAGCAGTTCTTC
TRBJ1-1,NA,TRBV7-3,many,CASSLNVGTEAFF,TGTGCCAGCAGCTTAAATGTAGGCACTGAAGCTTTCTTT
TRBJ1-1,NA,TRBV29-1,NA,CSVVGGGNTEAFF,TGCAGCGTTGTTGGAGGGGGGAACACTGAAGCTTTCTTT
TRBJ2-3,NA,TRBV19,few,CASTYTSTTDTQYF,TGTGCCAGTACCTACACTAGCACCACAGATACGCAGTATTTT
TRBJ2-6,NA,TRBV11-2,NA,CASFSSGRDPTGANVLTF,TGTGCCAGCTTTTCCTCGGGCAGGGACCCCACTGGGGCCAACGTCCTGACTTTC
TRBJ2-3,NA,TRBV25-1,few,CASSEYLGGGEDTQYF,TGTGCCAGCAGTGAATATCTGGGGGGCGGGGAAGATACGCAGTATTTT
TRBJ2-7,NA,TRBV28,many,CASSLMSAPPEQYF,TGTGCCAGCAGTTTAATGTCGGCCCCCCCCGAGCAGTACTTC
TRBJ1-1,NA,TRBV13,many,CASSLEADTEAFF,TGTGCCAGCAGCTTGGAAGCAGACACTGAAGCTTTCTTT
TRBJ2-3,NA,TRBV6-5,many,CASSPLGGPLADTQYF,TGTGCCAGCAGCCCACTGGGGGGCCCCTTAGCAGATACGCAGTATTTT
TRBJ2-1,TRBD1,TRBV13,many,CASSSSSGQGWNEQFF,TGTGCCAGCAGCTCTAGCTCGGGACAGGGGTGGAATGAGCAGTTCTTC
TRBJ2-1,NA,TRBV20-1,few,CSARDYQNDNGQFF,TGCAGTGCTAGAGATTACCAGAACGACAATGGGCAGTTCTTC
TRBJ2-5,NA,TRBV11-2,many,CASSLVSYETQYF,TGTGCCAGCAGCTTAGTCTCCTATGAGACCCAGTACTTC
TRBJ2-7,NA,TRBV6-6,many,CASSYSGGEQYF,TGTGCCAGCAGTTACTCGGGCGGCGAGCAGTACTTC
TRBJ2-1,NA,TRBV27,few,CASSQSSYNEQFF,TGTGCCAGCAGTCAGTCTTCCTACAATGAGCAGTTCTTC
TRBJ2-7,NA,TRBV12-3/TRBV12-4,few,CASSFSTPKSEQYF,TGTGCCAGCAGTTTTTCTACACCTAAAAGCGAGCAGTACTTC
TRBJ2-5,NA,TRBV14,many,CASSQVNQETQYF,TGTGCCAGCAGCCAGGTGAATCAAGAGACCCAGTACTTC
TRBJ2-2,TRBD1,TRBV20-1,NA,CSARGQGADTGELFF,TGCAGTGCTAGGGGACAGGGGGCCGACACCGGGGAGCTGTTTTTT
TRBJ2-1,NA,TRBV3-1,many,CASSQERAGDEQFF,TGTGCCAGCAGCCAAGAACGGGCCGGGGATGAGCAGTTCTTC
TRBJ1-1,NA,TRBV6-2/TRBV6-3,many,CASSYTDGNTEAFF,TGTGCCAGCAGTTACACGGACGGGAACACTGAAGCTTTCTTT
TRBJ1-1,TRBD1,TRBV7-9,many,CASSLVTGFNTEAFF,TGTGCCAGCAGCTTGGTGACAGGGTTCAACACTGAAGCTTTCTTT
TRBJ1-1,NA,TRBV6-2/TRBV6-3,many,CASMVKSGAWSEAFF,TGTGCCAGCATGGTCAAATCGGGGGCTTGGTCTGAAGCTTTCTTT